This T cell receptor (beta chain) was observed in a study of shared clonotypes between healthy human individuals. The table came from immunoSEQ multiplex PCR; TCRdb's copy has only in-frame clones and leaves some out. The sample lists a few million clones, 93% occurring once. The naive CD8 population came from CD45RO-negative cells selected for CCR7, without terminally differentiated effector memory CD45RA+ cells. Sequenced input: naive CD8+ T cells from PBMCs. The TCR comes from a young man in good health. Some clones in this sample may be carry-over from other donors' samples.

The CDR3 bases are TGTGCCAGCAGACCCCGGACAGGGGGGGCCGGGGAGCTGTTTTTT. Its protein product is CASRPRTGGAGELFF. The V call is TRBV7-9, the J call TRBJ2-2; TRBD1 matches at 10 bases. The V and J ends lost 6 bases and 6 bases, in that order; junction bases with no gene match: 7. CDR1 and CDR2 (germline): SEHNR, FQNEAQ (reference sequence). The CDR3 has 15 amino acids.